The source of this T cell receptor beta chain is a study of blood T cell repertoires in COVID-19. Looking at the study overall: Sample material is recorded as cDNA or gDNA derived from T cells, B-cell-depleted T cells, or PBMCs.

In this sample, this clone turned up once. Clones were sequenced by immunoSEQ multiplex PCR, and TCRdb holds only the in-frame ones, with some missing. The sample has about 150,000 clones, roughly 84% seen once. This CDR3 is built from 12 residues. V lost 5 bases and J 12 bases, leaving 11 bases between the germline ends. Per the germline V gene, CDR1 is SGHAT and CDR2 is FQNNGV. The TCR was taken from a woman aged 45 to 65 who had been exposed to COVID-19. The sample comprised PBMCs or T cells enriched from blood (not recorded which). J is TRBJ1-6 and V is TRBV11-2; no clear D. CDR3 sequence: CASSPTREPLHF. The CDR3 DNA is TGTGCCAGCAGCCCGACGAGGGAACCCCTCCACTTT.